A single sample is the source of the 30 T cell receptor beta chains below, sequenced in a study of control samples from healthy donors and cancer patients. Generated by immunoSEQ multiplex PCR, the TCRdb table keeps only in-frame clones and is missing some. The repertoire holds 150,000 to 200,000 clones, with 94% as singletons. Sample: blood. These receptors originate from a woman between 18 and 29 years old in good health.

The chain uses TRBV11-1 and TRBJ2-7; no clear D gene. Deletions cut 0 bases from V and 1 base from J, with 10 bases between. The CDR3 sequence is 15 residues long. Germline values: CDR1 SGHAT, CDR2 FQDESV (reference sequence). CDR3 residues: CASSLAGFESYEQYF. The CDR3 DNA reads TGTGCCAGCAGCTTAGCAGGGTTTGAATCCTACGAGCAGTACTTC.

The rearrangement uses TRBV7-2 and TRBJ2-1, with TRBD1 identical over 7 bases. The CDR3 spans 15 residues. Germline V gene data show CDR1 as SGHTA and CDR2 as FQGNSA. V was pared by 5 bases and J by 5 bases, with 9 bases of the junction left unmatched. CDR3 loop: CASSRAGTADNEQFF. CDR3 sequence (DNA): TGTGCCAGCAGCCGGGCCGGGACAGCCGACAATGAGCAGTTCTTC.

The gene calls are TRBV11-3 and TRBJ2-5; 7 bases are a match to TRBD1. After removal of 5 bases from V and 1 base from J, the junction contained 7 bases not matched to a gene. This CDR3 is 15 amino acids long. Germline V gives CDR1 SGHNT, CDR2 YENEEA. The DNA for the CDR3 is TGTGCCAGCAGCAAGTACCGGGACAGCCAAGAGACCCAGTACTTC. It encodes CASSKYRDSQETQYF.

This chain uses TRBV10-3 with TRBJ2-7; 7 bases align to TRBD2. The CDR3 is made up of 14 amino acids. CDR1 and CDR2 from the germline V gene are ENHRY and SYGVKD. Trimming at V came to 4 bases and at J to 0 bases, leaving 3 bases not matched to a gene. In nucleotides, the CDR3 is TGTGCCATCAGTGTCTCTAGCGGCTCCTACGAGCAGTACTTC. Amino acids: CAISVSSGSYEQYF.

This rearrangement joins TRBV29-1 to TRBJ1-2, with D possibly TRBD1 on 5 matching bases. V was pared by 4 bases and J by 5 bases, with 8 bases between. From germline, CDR1 is SQVTM and CDR2 ANQGSEA. The CDR3 length is 11 residues. The CDR3 nucleotides read TGCAGCGTTGGACAGCAATATGGCTACACCTTC. Translating it yields CSVGQQYGYTF.

The table lists this clone with a few counts. This rearrangement joins TRBV5-4 to TRBJ2-3, with D possibly matching TRBD1 (6 bases). The CDR3 sequence is 13 residues long. V gave up 4 bases and J gave up 2 bases, with 8 bases separating them. CDR1 and CDR2 (germline): SGHNT, YYREEE (reference sequence). CDR3 DNA: TGTGCCAGCAGCCGGGACAACACAGATACGCAGTATTTT. This sequence encodes CASSRDNTDTQYF.

The V call is TRBV5-6, the J call TRBJ2-1; no firm D call. The germline CDR1 and CDR2 sequences are SGHDT and YYEEEE. V was trimmed by 2 bases and J by 0 bases, leaving 12 bases between them. The CDR3 loop spans 16 amino acids. The CDR3 DNA sequence: TGTGCCAGCAGCTTCCGTGGCACCCGCTCCTACAATGAGCAGTTCTTC. Amino acids: CASSFRGTRSYNEQFF.

The V and J genes are TRBV4-1 and TRBJ1-2; possible D gene TRBD1, 6 bases. Germline V gene sequence: CDR1 MGHRA, CDR2 YSYEKL. The CDR3 runs 13 residues. Deletions cut 5 bases from V and 3 bases from J, with 10 bases between. The CDR3 spells CASSDRIDYGYTF. The DNA for the CDR3 is TGCGCCAGCAGCGACAGGATCGACTATGGCTACACCTTC.

The chain couples TRBV19 to TRBJ1-2, with no clear D. Germline CDR1 LNHDA, CDR2 SQIVND (reference sequence). CDR3 length: 13 residues. Trimming removed 3 bases at V and 7 bases at J, with 12 bases between. CDR3 residues: CASSISQQSGYTF. CDR3 in DNA: TGTGCCAGTAGTATTAGTCAACAGAGTGGCTACACCTTC.

This clone was recorded once. The rearrangement uses TRBV6-1 and TRBJ1-5, with TRBD1 identical over 8 bases. The CDR3 runs to 20 residues. Per the germline V gene, CDR1 is MNHNS and CDR2 is SASEGT. J lost 0 bases, V lost 3 bases, and 16 bases had no gene match. CDR3 in DNA: TGTGCCAGCAGTGAGTTTAGTCGGGTCAGGACAGGGTATAGCAATCAGCCCCAGCATTTT. Amino acids: CASSEFSRVRTGYSNQPQHF.

The V call is TRBV2, the J call TRBJ2-2, with 9 nucleotides matching TRBD1. There are 16 residues in the CDR3. CDR1 is SNHLY, CDR2 FYNNEI, per germline. V was clipped by 4 bases and J by 4 bases; unmatched bases: 7. The CDR3 loop reads CASSVRQGGSTGELFF. The CDR3 bases are TGTGCCAGCAGTGTACGACAGGGGGGAAGCACCGGGGAGCTGTTTTTT.

The chain carries TRBV29-1 and TRBJ1-3; no firm D call. V shed 5 bases and J shed 0 bases, with 8 bases lying between them. Germline V gene sequence: CDR1 SQVTM, CDR2 ANQGSEA. The CDR3 has 13 residues. The CDR3 loop reads CSVSRGSGNTIYF. The CDR3 region has the DNA TGCAGCGTTAGCCGGGGCTCTGGAAACACCATATATTTT.

The chain links TRBV19 to TRBJ2-2; unclear D gene. The CDR3 runs 13 residues. V lost 1 base and J 3 bases, leaving 3 bases between the germline ends. In germline, CDR1 is LNHDA, CDR2 SQIVND (reference sequence). CDR3 sequence: CASSIAYTGELFF. The CDR3 nucleotides are TGTGCCAGTAGTATAGCATACACCGGGGAGCTGTTTTTT. Full variable domain (missing parts from reference TRBV19 and TRBJ2-2): DGGITQSPKYLFRKEGQNVTLSCEQNLNHDAMYWYRQDPGQGLRLIYYSQIVNDFQKGDIAEGYSVSREKKESFPLTVTSAQKNPTAFYLCASSIAYTGELFFGEGSRLTVL.

The J gene is TRBJ1-5, the V gene TRBV28, with 10 bases identical to TRBD1. V was clipped by 3 bases and J by 4 bases; unmatched bases: 9. This CDR3 is 17 amino acids long. CDR1 and CDR2 from the germline V gene are MDHEN and SYDVKM. CDR3 protein: CASSFLWDRGDNQPQHF. In nucleotides, the CDR3 is TGTGCCAGCAGTTTCTTGTGGGACAGGGGAGATAATCAGCCCCAGCATTTT.

V is TRBV19 and J is TRBJ1-1; tentative D call: TRBD1 (5 bases). The V gene lost 8 bases and the J gene lost 3 bases, with 10 bases spanning the gap. The CDR3 is made up of 12 amino acids. Germline loops: CDR1 LNHDA, CDR2 SQIVND (reference sequence). This CDR3 is CASARVYTEAFF. CDR3 DNA: TGTGCCAGTGCCAGGGTGTACACTGAAGCTTTCTTT.

This chain connects TRBV6-5 to TRBJ1-1; 12 bases map to TRBD1. Germline V gene sequence: CDR1 MNHEY, CDR2 SVGAGI. J gave up 10 bases and V 6 bases, and 6 bases lay outside the gene matches. The CDR3 has 13 amino acids. The CDR3 DNA is TGTGCCAGCAGGGCCGGGACAGGGGGCCGAGCTTTCTTT. It specifies CASRAGTGGRAFF.

The rearrangement uses TRBV6-5 and TRBJ2-7; D is possibly TRBD1 or TRBD2 (6 bases each). Trimming took 2 bases from V and 5 from J, leaving 10 bases between them. Germline V gene sequence: CDR1 MNHEY, CDR2 SVGAGI. CDR3 length: 13 amino acids. CDR3 DNA sequence: TGTGCCAGCAGTTACCCGGGGGCGAACGAGCAGTACTTC. It specifies CASSYPGANEQYF.

The rearrangement links TRBV10-3 to TRBJ1-1; perhaps TRBD1 as D (6 bases). The CDR3 covers 15 residues. Germline lookup yields CDR1 ENHRY and CDR2 SYGVKD. Trimming took 5 bases from V and 0 from J, leaving 13 bases between them. DNA of the CDR3: TGTGCCATCAGTCCCAAAGGGGGTTTGAACACTGAAGCTTTCTTT. This gives the protein CAISPKGGLNTEAFF.

The genes are TRBV7-2 and TRBJ2-3; possible D gene TRBD2, 7 bases. The length of the CDR3 is 18 residues. Germline values: CDR1 SGHTA, CDR2 FQGNSA. V was cut by 0 bases and J by 0 bases, with 16 bases left in between. The CDR3 nucleotides are TGTGCCAGCAGCTTAGCGCTGGGGGGGGGCGCTAGCACAGATACGCAGTATTTT. It translates to CASSLALGGGASTDTQYF.

The V gene is TRBV28, the J gene TRBJ1-2; 8 bases map to TRBD1. Germline CDR1 and CDR2: MDHEN and SYDVKM. V lost 11 bases, J lost 0 bases, and 8 bases stayed unmatched. This CDR3 is built from 14 residues. The CDR3 DNA reads TGTGCCTACTGGGACAGGCAATCTAACTATGGCTACACCTTC. It yields the protein CAYWDRQSNYGYTF.

This clone was recorded only once. This sequence joins TRBV7-2 and TRBJ2-3, with a tentative D call TRBD1 (5 bases). In germline, CDR1 is SGHTA, CDR2 FQGNSA. The CDR3 consists of 13 residues. V was pared by 3 bases and J by 5 bases, with 9 bases between. CDR3 region: CASSFRRGDTQYF. The CDR3 DNA is TGTGCCAGCAGCTTCCGAAGGGGAGATACGCAGTATTTT.

This chain links TRBV4-2 with TRBJ2-7; D call uncertain. The CDR3 runs 14 residues. V was shortened by 1 base and J by 2 bases, with 9 bases between the two germline ends. CDR1 and CDR2 (germline): LGHNA, YNFKEQ. Here the CDR3 DNA reads TGTGCCAGCAGCCAAGGGCCTGGCACCTACGAGCAGTACTTC. This codes for CASSQGPGTYEQYF.

V and J are TRBV10-1 and TRBJ2-1; D is unresolved. This CDR3 comprises 15 residues. In germline, CDR1 is WNHNN, CDR2 SYGVQD (reference sequence). Trimming left V 5 bases short and J 0 bases short, with 11 bases between. The CDR3 region is CASSTTPSSYNEQFF. CDR3 coding DNA: TGCGCCAGCAGTACCACTCCTAGCTCCTACAATGAGCAGTTCTTC.

The chain employs TRBV4-1 and TRBJ2-3, with 7 nucleotides matching TRBD2. CDR3 length equals 19 residues. Looked up from germline, CDR1 is MGHRA and CDR2 is YSYEKL. Unmatched junction bases numbered 19, after V lost 7 bases and J lost 0 bases. CDR3 DNA sequence: TGCGCCAGCACCAAAGACCATATTAAAAGCGGGGTAAGCACAGATACGCAGTATTTT. As protein: CASTKDHIKSGVSTDTQYF.

The chain uses TRBV5-1 and TRBJ1-6, with 9 nucleotides matching TRBD1. The germline V gene encodes CDR1 SGHRS and CDR2 YFSETQ. V gave up 0 bases and J gave up 7 bases; unmatched junction bases: 2. The CDR3 covers 15 residues. The CDR3 spells CASSLGQGGNSPLHF. CDR3 nucleotides: TGCGCCAGCAGCTTGGGACAGGGGGGAAATTCACCCCTCCACTTT. The full variable domain, completed using reference TRBV5-1 and TRBJ1-6, is KAGVTQTPRYLIKTRGQQVTLSCSPISGHRSVSWYQQTPGQGLQFLFEYFSETQRNKGNFPGRFSGRQFSNSRSEMNVSTLELGDSALYLCASSLGQGGNSPLHFGNGTRLTVT.

The chain links TRBV28 to TRBJ1-5; 7 positions agree with TRBD1. The CDR3 extends over 16 amino acids. The germline V gene has CDR1 MDHEN and CDR2 SYDVKM. Germline trimming cut 2 bases from V and 6 bases from J; bases unmatched to any gene: 10. The chain's CDR3 is CASSLAFGTESQPQHF. The CDR3 nucleotides read TGTGCCAGCAGTTTAGCCTTTGGGACAGAAAGTCAGCCCCAGCATTTT.

The chain joins TRBV23-1 to TRBJ1-5; D not certain. TRBV23-1 is sorted into the ORF group, with uncertain function. V lost 6 bases and J 11 bases, leaving 17 bases between the germline ends. The CDR3 runs to 13 residues. CDR3 coding DNA: TGCGCCAGCAGCCCCCTGTCCGGGAAAGCCCAGCATTTT. The encoded protein is CASSPLSGKAQHF.

V is TRBV6-6 and J is TRBJ1-3; no reliable D call. Germline CDR1 and CDR2: MNHNY and SVGAGI (reference sequence). The CDR3 runs 15 residues. V dropped 5 bases and J dropped 0 bases, with 11 bases sitting between them. CDR3 DNA sequence: TGTGCCAGCAGTGGCCCCGCGGTCTCTGGAAACACCATATATTTT. Its translation is CASSGPAVSGNTIYF.

The chain couples TRBV11-2 to TRBJ2-7; TRBD2 might be the D (5 bases). The CDR3 contains 13 residues. Looked up from germline, CDR1 is SGHAT and CDR2 is FQNNGV. V was cut by 1 base and J by 6 bases, with 10 bases left in between. The CDR3 spells CASSLGRKGEQYF. In DNA form, the CDR3 reads TGTGCCAGCAGCTTAGGGAGGAAGGGCGAGCAGTACTTC.

V usage is TRBV9 and J usage is TRBJ2-2; TRBD2 is a possible D gene (5 bases). Trimming removed 0 bases from V and 3 bases from J, with 9 bases in between. CDR3 length equals 15 residues. Germline values: CDR1 SGDLS, CDR2 YYNGEE. CDR3 DNA sequence: TGTGCCAGCAGCGTAGGGTCCGGGGACACCGGGGAGCTGTTTTTT. It yields the protein CASSVGSGDTGELFF.